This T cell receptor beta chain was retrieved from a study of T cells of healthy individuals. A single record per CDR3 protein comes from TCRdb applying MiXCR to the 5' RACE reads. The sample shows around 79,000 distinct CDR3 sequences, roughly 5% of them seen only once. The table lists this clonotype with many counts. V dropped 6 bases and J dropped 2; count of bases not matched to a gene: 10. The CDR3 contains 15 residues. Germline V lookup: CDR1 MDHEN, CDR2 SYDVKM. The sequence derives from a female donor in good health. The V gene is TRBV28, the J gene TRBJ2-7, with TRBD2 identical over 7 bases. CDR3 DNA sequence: TGTGCCAGCAGGGTAGCGGGCCAAGTCGCCTACGAGCAGTACTTC. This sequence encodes CASRVAGQVAYEQYF.